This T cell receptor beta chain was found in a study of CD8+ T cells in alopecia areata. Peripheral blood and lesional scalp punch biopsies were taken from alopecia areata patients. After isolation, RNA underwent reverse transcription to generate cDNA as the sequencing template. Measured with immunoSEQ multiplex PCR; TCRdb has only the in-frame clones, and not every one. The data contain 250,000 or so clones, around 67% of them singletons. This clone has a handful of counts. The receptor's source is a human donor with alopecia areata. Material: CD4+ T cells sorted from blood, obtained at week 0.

The chain's CDR3 is CASSGLVESVSYGYTF. The CDR3 nucleotides read TGTGCCAGCAGTGGACTAGTAGAATCTGTTAGCTATGGCTACACCTTC. The rearrangement links TRBV6-1 to TRBJ1-2; no clear D gene. Germline loops: CDR1 MNHNS, CDR2 SASEGT. Trimming left V 4 bases short and J 4 bases short, with 19 bases between. The CDR3 extends over 16 amino acids.